The 30 T cell receptor beta chains listed next were all sequenced from one sample in a study of blood T cells in healthy people across ages. Next came a second PCR, run for about 7 to 12 cycles, which used a sample-barcoded 5' primer along with a J-beta primer mix. One entry per CDR3 protein results from TCRdb running MiXCR on the 5' RACE reads. The sample has hundreds of thousands of distinct CDR3 sequences; roughly 32% are singletons. Sequenced input: blood. These TCRs come from a woman of 80 years or more in good health.

The chain carries TRBV29-1 and TRBJ2-5; 13 bases are a match to TRBD2. V gave up 7 bases and J gave up 4 bases; unmatched junction bases: 9. Germline values: CDR1 SQVTM, CDR2 ANQGSEA. The CDR3 is made up of 15 amino acids. The chain's CDR3 is CSGASGTSGTETQYF. The CDR3 DNA reads TGCAGCGGCGCGTCCGGGACTAGCGGGACAGAGACCCAGTACTTC.

The genes are TRBV7-2 and TRBJ2-1, with TRBD2 as a possible D gene (6 bases). Per the germline V gene, CDR1 is SGHTA and CDR2 is FQGNSA. V dropped 5 bases and J dropped 2 bases, with 13 bases sitting between them. This CDR3 has 15 residues. The CDR3 sequence is CASSDPGATYNEQFF. CDR3 nucleotides: TGTGCCAGCAGCGACCCGGGAGCAACCTACAATGAGCAGTTCTTC.

Many counts were recorded for this clonotype. The chain has TRBV20-1 and TRBJ2-1; D may be TRBD2 (5 bases). The CDR3 contains 13 residues. Germline V gene sequence: CDR1 DFQATT, CDR2 SNEGSKA (reference sequence). V lost 1 base, J lost 8 bases, and 12 bases lay in between. The CDR3 region has the DNA TGCAGTGCTAGAGGGCCGGGGAGCGATGAGCAGTTCTTC. It specifies CSARGPGSDEQFF.

This clonotype was seen ten or more times. This chain links TRBV24-1 with TRBJ2-3, with D perhaps matching TRBD1 or TRBD2 (6 bases each). CDR3 size: 16 residues. The germline gives CDR1 KGHDR, CDR2 SFDVKD. V dropped 1 base and J dropped 0 bases, with 10 bases sitting between them. As DNA, the CDR3 is TGTGCCACCAGTGATTTTACAGGGAGGAGCACAGATACGCAGTATTTT. Protein sequence: CATSDFTGRSTDTQYF.

This sequence joins TRBV4-1 and TRBJ2-7, with D possibly being TRBD1 (6 bases). The germline CDR1 and CDR2 sequences are MGHRA and YSYEKL. Trimming removed 1 base from V and 3 bases from J, with 13 bases in between. CDR3 length equals 15 residues. This CDR3 reads CASSQGALGGYEQYF. Here the CDR3 DNA reads TGCGCCAGCAGCCAAGGAGCATTAGGGGGCTACGAGCAGTACTTC.

Turning to this clonotype: Possible read error: a much larger clone is one base away. V gene TRBV27 combines with J gene TRBJ2-4; 7 bases are a match to TRBD1. Per germline, CDR1 MNHEY and CDR2 SMNVEV (reference sequence). The length of the CDR3 is 14 residues. Losses at the gene ends were 5 bases for V and 15 bases for J; bases not matched to a gene: 16. The CDR3 loop reads CASSPLNRGRERYF. The CDR3 nucleotides are TGTGCCAGCAGTCCCCTTAATAGGGGGCGTGAGCGGTACTTC.

This clonotype was picked up many times. The rearrangement uses TRBV11-3 and TRBJ2-1; TRBD1 aligns across 8 bases. CDR1 and CDR2 (germline): SGHNT, YENEEA. CDR3 length: 15 amino acids. The ends lost 2 bases at V and 4 bases at J; junction bases unmatched: 4. The CDR3 loop is CASSLRQGLYNEQFF. In nucleotides, the CDR3 is TGTGCCAGCAGCTTACGACAGGGGTTATACAATGAGCAGTTCTTC.

This clonotype was observed at least ten times. This chain uses TRBV29-1 with TRBJ2-1; D ambiguous. The CDR3 runs 13 residues. Trimming cost V 2 bases and J 8 bases, with 13 bases left between them. Germline V gives CDR1 SQVTM, CDR2 ANQGSEA. The CDR3 sequence is CSVEPSSNDEQFF. The DNA for the CDR3 is TGCAGCGTTGAACCCTCCTCCAACGATGAGCAGTTCTTC.

At least ten counts were recorded for this clonotype. The chain uses TRBV5-1 and TRBJ1-1; D is unclear. From germline, CDR1 is SGHRS and CDR2 YFSETQ. Trimming stripped 1 base from V and 1 base from J, with 5 bases between. The length of the CDR3 is 13 residues. For the CDR3, the DNA is TGCGCCAGCAGCTTGCGTTCGAACACTGAAGCTTTCTTT. Translated, it gives CASSLRSNTEAFF.

This clonotype was picked up many times. The chain carries TRBV5-1 and TRBJ1-2; TRBD1 is a possible D gene (6 bases). Germline assignment: CDR1 SGHRS and CDR2 YFSETQ. This CDR3 contains 14 residues. V shed 5 bases and J shed 5 bases, with 16 bases lying between them. CDR3 nucleotide sequence: TGCGCCAGCAGTTCCGAGACAGGCCAGTATGGCTACACCTTC. It encodes CASSSETGQYGYTF.

The chain joins TRBV20-1 to TRBJ1-1; D remains unclear. Per the germline V gene, CDR1 is DFQATT and CDR2 is SNEGSKA (reference sequence). The CDR3 spans 13 residues. Between the trimmed V and J ends, which lost 3 bases and 1 base, there was a span of 9 bases. Here the CDR3 DNA reads TGCAGTGCTAGGCGGCGGACGAACACTGAAGCTTTCTTT. Translating it yields CSARRRTNTEAFF.

This clonotype occurred many times. The chain couples TRBV7-2 to TRBJ2-3; 7 bases map to TRBD1. This CDR3 is built from 15 residues. Germline V lookup: CDR1 SGHTA, CDR2 FQGNSA. V trimming: 5 bases; J trimming: 1 base; junction bases outside the gene matches: 6. CDR3 sequence: CASSKGTDRTDTQYF. The DNA of the CDR3 is TGTGCCAGCAGCAAAGGGACAGATCGCACAGATACGCAGTATTTT.

This clonotype was observed a few times. A much larger clone sits a single nucleotide away, making a read error possible. V usage is TRBV2 and J usage is TRBJ2-5; TRBD2 is a possible D gene (5 bases). Germline lookup yields CDR1 SNHLY and CDR2 FYNNEI. The CDR3 covers 11 residues. With 8 bases removed from V and 11 bases from J, the gap between germline ends came to 15 bases. CDR3 sequence (DNA): TGTGCCAGCCTACTCGGGAATGAGCAGTACTTC. Its protein is CASLLGNEQYF.

This clonotype has a count of ten or more. V gene TRBV5-1 combines with J gene TRBJ1-2, with unresolved D. V lost 3 bases and J lost 5, with 14 bases in between. This CDR3 contains 14 residues. CDR1 is SGHRS and CDR2 is YFSETQ in the germline V gene. CDR3 protein: CASSSRAGVYGYTF. The CDR3 coding sequence is TGCGCCAGCAGCTCGCGGGCGGGAGTTTATGGCTACACCTTC.

This clonotype was recorded many times. The rearrangement links TRBV5-1 to TRBJ2-2, with TRBD1 as a possible D gene (5 bases). The CDR3 totals 15 residues. The ends were cut back, 3 bases at V and 8 bases at J, with 17 bases in the middle. Germline CDR1 reads SGHRS; CDR2 reads YFSETQ. This CDR3 is CASSSQGPDRGELFF. Written as DNA, the CDR3 is TGCGCCAGCAGCTCCCAGGGTCCCGATCGTGGGGAGCTGTTTTTT.

Many counts were recorded for this clonotype. The genes are TRBV5-1 and TRBJ2-7; a weak D match, TRBD2 (5 bases). Between the trimmed V and J ends, which lost 3 bases and 0 bases, there was a span of 13 bases. The CDR3 covers 15 residues. Per the germline V gene, CDR1 is SGHRS and CDR2 is YFSETQ. In DNA, the CDR3 is TGCGCCAGCAGCTCGGGAACTTCGAGCTCCTACGAGCAGTACTTC. Translating gives CASSSGTSSSYEQYF. Using reference TRBV5-1 and TRBJ2-7 for the parts outside the CDR3, the full variable domain is KAGVTQTPRYLIKTRGQQVTLSCSPISGHRSVSWYQQTPGQGLQFLFEYFSETQRNKGNFPGRFSGRQFSNSRSEMNVSTLELGDSALYLCASSSGTSSSYEQYFGPGTRLTVT.

This clonotype was counted many times. The rearrangement links TRBV25-1 to TRBJ1-1; the D gene is possibly TRBD1 (6 bases). Per the germline V gene, CDR1 is MGHDK and CDR2 is SYGVNS. This CDR3 region has 14 residues. V was pared by 6 bases and J by 4 bases, with 15 bases between. This CDR3 reads CASRAGHNPTEAFF. The CDR3 DNA follows: TGTGCCAGCAGGGCGGGACACAATCCCACTGAAGCTTTCTTT. The full variable domain, its missing parts supplied by reference TRBV25-1 and TRBJ1-1, is EADIYQTPRYLVIGTGKKITLECSQTMGHDKMYWYQQDPGMELHLIHYSYGVNSTEKGDLSSESTVSRIRTEHFPLTLESARPSHTSQYLCASRAGHNPTEAFFGQGTRLTVV.

This clonotype has a count of ten or more. The chain uses TRBV7-3 and TRBJ2-3; 12 bases map to TRBD2. Per germline, CDR1 SGHTA and CDR2 FQGTGA. J was trimmed by 5 bases and V by 5 bases; bases with no gene match: 5. The CDR3 has 15 amino acids. CDR3 nucleotides: TGTGCCAGCAGCCCAGGACTAGCGGGGATAGATACGCAGTATTTT. It yields the protein CASSPGLAGIDTQYF.

In this sample, this clonotype turned up many times. The chain employs TRBV7-2 and TRBJ2-1; 14 nucleotides agree with TRBD2. Germline trimming cut 5 bases from V and 7 bases from J; bases unmatched to any gene: 10. The CDR3 is made up of 17 amino acids. CDR1 and CDR2 (germline): SGHTA, FQGNSA. CDR3 nucleotide sequence: TGTGCCAGCAGCCCCCACGGGACTAGCGGGGGAGGAAATGAGCAGTTCTTC. It encodes CASSPHGTSGGGNEQFF.

The V and J genes are TRBV6-6 and TRBJ2-4, with 7 positions matching TRBD1. The CDR3 extends over 14 amino acids. After removal of 5 bases from V and 2 bases from J, the junction contained 3 bases not matched to a gene. Per the germline V gene, CDR1 is MNHNY and CDR2 is SVGAGI (reference sequence). The CDR3 protein is CASSTGQPKNIQYF. DNA of the CDR3: TGTGCCAGCAGTACGGGACAGCCCAAAAACATTCAGTACTTC.

This sequence joins TRBV7-2 and TRBJ2-5; D gene uncertain. The CDR3 contains 16 residues. The V gene's germline CDR1 is SGHTA and CDR2 FQGNSA. The V end lost 3 bases, the J end lost 5 bases, and 19 bases lay between the germline ends. CDR3 DNA sequence: TGTGCCAGCAGCTTTAGAGTTGGATTAGCCCGGGAGACCCAGTACTTC. Its protein is CASSFRVGLARETQYF.

The table lists this clonotype with many counts. The genes are TRBV12-3 or TRBV12-4 and TRBJ1-2; 7 bases are a match to TRBD1. CDR3 size: 15 residues. Germline trimming cut 3 bases from V and 4 bases from J; bases unmatched to any gene: 8. The CDR3 reads CASSFSWDSVYGYTF. The CDR3 nucleotides are TGTGCCAGCAGTTTTTCCTGGGACAGCGTCTATGGCTACACCTTC.

This chain links TRBV27 with TRBJ2-7; D not resolved. Germline loops: CDR1 MNHEY, CDR2 SMNVEV (reference sequence). V shed 5 bases and J shed 7 bases, with 24 bases lying between them. There are 16 residues in the CDR3. The CDR3 bases are TGTGCCAGCAGTACTTATGGCGCGGTGTCCTACAATGAGCAGTACTTC. It is translated as CASSTYGAVSYNEQYF.

There are a few counts of this clonotype. This may be a read error: a much more frequent sequence differs by one nucleotide. The chain links TRBV9 to TRBJ2-2, with 9 bases fitting TRBD2. Looked up from germline, CDR1 is SGDLS and CDR2 is YYNGEE. This CDR3 comprises 16 residues. The CDR3 coding sequence is TGTACCAGCAGCGTAGTAGCGGGGGCGGTCACCGGGGAGCTGTTTTTT. Protein sequence: CTSSVVAGAVTGELFF.

Ten or more counts support this clonotype. The CDR3 coding sequence is TGTGCCAGCAGCCCGAAGGGAAACGCGCGGAACACTGAAGCTTTCTTT. Translated, it gives CASSPKGNARNTEAFF. The chain is built from TRBV7-9 and TRBJ1-1; D unresolved. This CDR3 is built from 16 residues. Germline CDR1 is SEHNR and CDR2 is FQNEAQ (reference sequence). V lost 5 bases and J 1 base, leaving 17 bases between the germline ends.

This clonotype was counted ten times or more. The chain recombines TRBV27 with TRBJ2-7; D could derive from TRBD1 or TRBD2 (5 bases each). With 6 bases removed from V and 4 bases from J, the gap between germline ends came to 16 bases. The CDR3 runs to 14 residues. CDR1 is MNHEY, CDR2 SMNVEV, per germline (reference sequence). CDR3 protein: CASRPSGPIYEQYF. CDR3 sequence (DNA): TGTGCCAGCAGACCCTCGGGACCGATTTACGAGCAGTACTTC.

This clonotype was detected many times. This chain connects TRBV29-1 to TRBJ2-1, with D possibly matching TRBD1 (5 bases). The CDR3 runs to 14 residues. V shed 6 bases and J shed 0 bases, with 12 bases lying between them. The germline CDR1 and CDR2 sequences are SQVTM and ANQGSEA. This CDR3 is CSVPTASSYNEQFF. As DNA, the CDR3 is TGCAGCGTCCCGACAGCAAGCTCCTACAATGAGCAGTTCTTC.

This clonotype was found many times. The V and J genes are TRBV20-1 and TRBJ1-2; 7 nucleotides line up with TRBD1. Germline loops: CDR1 DFQATT, CDR2 SNEGSKA (reference sequence). This CDR3 region has 13 residues. The J segment lost 1 base and the V segment lost 5 bases, leaving 4 bases of the junction unmatched. In DNA form, the CDR3 reads TGCAGTGCTGAGACAGGGTTTAACTATGGCTACACCTTC. Translation: CSAETGFNYGYTF.

This clonotype appeared many times. This chain links TRBV7-8 with TRBJ2-7; possibly TRBD2 for D (6 bases). Deletions cut 4 bases from V and 6 bases from J, with 13 bases between. CDR1 and CDR2 from the germline V gene are SGHVS and FQNEAQ. The CDR3 has 13 residues. Written as DNA, the CDR3 is TGTGCCAGCAGCTCGGGACTCCGAAGCGAGCAGTACTTC. Translated, it gives CASSSGLRSEQYF.

The chain links TRBV20-1 to TRBJ2-7; maybe TRBD2 (5 bases). TRBJ2-5 matches the DNA end more closely, so the J call is doubtful. This CDR3 is 14 amino acids long. Per germline, CDR1 DFQATT and CDR2 SNEGSKA (reference sequence). CDR3 DNA: TGCAGTGCTAGAGTAGGAGGAAGCGGAGAGACCCAGTACTTC. Translated: CSARVGGSGETQYF.